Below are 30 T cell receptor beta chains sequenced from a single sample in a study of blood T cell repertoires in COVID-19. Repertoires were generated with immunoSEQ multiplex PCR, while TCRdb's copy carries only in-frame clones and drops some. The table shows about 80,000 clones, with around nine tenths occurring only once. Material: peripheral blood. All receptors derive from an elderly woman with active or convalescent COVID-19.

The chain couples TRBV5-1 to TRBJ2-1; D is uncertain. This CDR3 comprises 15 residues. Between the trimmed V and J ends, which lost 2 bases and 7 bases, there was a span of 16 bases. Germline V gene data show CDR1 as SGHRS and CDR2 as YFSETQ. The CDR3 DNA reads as TGCGCCAGCAGCTTCCATAAAGTTAGAGCTAATGAGCAGTTCTTC. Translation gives CASSFHKVRANEQFF.

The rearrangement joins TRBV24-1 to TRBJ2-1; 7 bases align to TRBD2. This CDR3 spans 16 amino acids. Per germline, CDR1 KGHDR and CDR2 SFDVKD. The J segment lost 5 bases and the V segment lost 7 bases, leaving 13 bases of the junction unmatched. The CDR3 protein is CATSSLGEGFDNEQFF. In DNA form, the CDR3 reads TGTGCCACCAGCTCTTTGGGGGAGGGGTTCGACAATGAGCAGTTCTTC.

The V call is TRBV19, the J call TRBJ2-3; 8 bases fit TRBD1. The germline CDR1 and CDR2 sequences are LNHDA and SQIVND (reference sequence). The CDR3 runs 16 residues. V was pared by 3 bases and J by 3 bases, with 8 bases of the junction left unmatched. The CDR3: CASSIARTGFTDTQYF. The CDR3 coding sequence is TGTGCCAGTAGTATTGCGCGGACAGGGTTTACAGATACGCAGTATTTT.

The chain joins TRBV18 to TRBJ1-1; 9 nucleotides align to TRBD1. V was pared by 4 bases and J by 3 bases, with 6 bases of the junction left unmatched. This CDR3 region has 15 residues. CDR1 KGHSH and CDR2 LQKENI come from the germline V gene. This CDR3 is CASSRTGGRDTEAFF. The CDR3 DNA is TGTGCCAGCTCACGAACAGGGGGCCGGGACACTGAAGCTTTCTTT.

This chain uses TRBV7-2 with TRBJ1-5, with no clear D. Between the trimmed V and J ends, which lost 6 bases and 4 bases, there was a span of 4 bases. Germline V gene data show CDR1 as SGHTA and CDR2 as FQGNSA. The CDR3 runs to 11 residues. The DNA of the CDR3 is TGTGCCAGCAGACTAAATCAGCCCCAGCATTTT. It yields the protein CASRLNQPQHF.

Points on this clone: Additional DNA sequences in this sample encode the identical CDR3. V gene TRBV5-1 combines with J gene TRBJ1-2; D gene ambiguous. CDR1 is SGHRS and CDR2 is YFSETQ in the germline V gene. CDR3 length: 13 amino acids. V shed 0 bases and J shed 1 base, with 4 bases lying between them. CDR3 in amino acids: CASSLDSNYGYTF. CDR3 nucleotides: TGCGCCAGCAGCTTGGACAGTAACTATGGCTACACCTTC.

The CDR3 DNA follows: TGTGCCAGCAGGGGACAGGGGCAACAGTTCTTC. It codes for CASRGQGQQFF. The chain joins TRBV5-8 to TRBJ2-1; 10 bases align to TRBD1. This CDR3 has 11 amino acids. The trim removed 5 bases at V and 13 bases at J, leaving 3 bases unmatched. The germline CDR1 and CDR2 sequences are SGHTS and YDEGEE.

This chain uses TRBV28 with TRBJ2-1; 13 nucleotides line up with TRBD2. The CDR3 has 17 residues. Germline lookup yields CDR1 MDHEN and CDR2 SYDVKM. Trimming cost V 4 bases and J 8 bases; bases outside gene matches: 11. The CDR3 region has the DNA TGTGCCAGCAGTTCCCAACTCGGGACTAGCGGGAAGGATGAGCAGTTCTTC. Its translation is CASSSQLGTSGKDEQFF.

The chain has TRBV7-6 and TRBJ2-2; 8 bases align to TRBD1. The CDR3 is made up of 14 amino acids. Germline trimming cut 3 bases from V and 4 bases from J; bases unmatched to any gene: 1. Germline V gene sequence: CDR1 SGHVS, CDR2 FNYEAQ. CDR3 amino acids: CASSLTGATGELFF. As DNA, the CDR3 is TGTGCCAGCAGCTTGACAGGGGCCACCGGGGAGCTGTTTTTT.

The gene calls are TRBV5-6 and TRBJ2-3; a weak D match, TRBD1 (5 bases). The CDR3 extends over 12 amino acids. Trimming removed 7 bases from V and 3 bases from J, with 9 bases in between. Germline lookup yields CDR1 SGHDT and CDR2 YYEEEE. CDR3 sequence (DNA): TGTGCCAGCGGGGCGAGGACAGATACGCAGTATTTT. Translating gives CASGARTDTQYF.

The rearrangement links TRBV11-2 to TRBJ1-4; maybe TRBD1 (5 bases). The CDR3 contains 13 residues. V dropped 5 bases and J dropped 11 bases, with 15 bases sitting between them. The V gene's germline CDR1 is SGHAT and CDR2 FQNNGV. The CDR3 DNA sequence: TGTGCCAGCAGCCCAGGTGGGGGGGGGAAACTGTTTTTT. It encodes CASSPGGGGKLFF.

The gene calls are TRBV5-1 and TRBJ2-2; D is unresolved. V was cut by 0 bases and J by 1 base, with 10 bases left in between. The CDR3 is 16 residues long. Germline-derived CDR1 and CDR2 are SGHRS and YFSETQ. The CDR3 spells CASSLVVTGNTGELFF. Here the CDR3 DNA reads TGCGCCAGCAGCTTGGTGGTGACGGGGAACACCGGGGAGCTGTTTTTT.

CDR3 amino acids: CASSQGLNRGRTQPQHF. The CDR3 region has the DNA TGCGCCAGCAGCCAAGGCCTCAACAGGGGGCGAACTCAGCCCCAGCATTTT. V is TRBV4-1 and J is TRBJ1-5, with 9 positions matching TRBD1. The CDR3 length is 17 residues. Germline CDR1 and CDR2: MGHRA and YSYEKL. Unmatched junction bases numbered 10, after V lost 1 base and J lost 6 bases.

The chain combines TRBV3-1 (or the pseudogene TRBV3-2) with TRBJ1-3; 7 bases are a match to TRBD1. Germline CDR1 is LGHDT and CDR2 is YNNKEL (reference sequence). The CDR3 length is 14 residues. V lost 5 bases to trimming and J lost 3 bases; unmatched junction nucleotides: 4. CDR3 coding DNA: TGTGCCAGCAGCAAAGGGACAGATGGAAACACCATATATTTT. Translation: CASSKGTDGNTIYF.

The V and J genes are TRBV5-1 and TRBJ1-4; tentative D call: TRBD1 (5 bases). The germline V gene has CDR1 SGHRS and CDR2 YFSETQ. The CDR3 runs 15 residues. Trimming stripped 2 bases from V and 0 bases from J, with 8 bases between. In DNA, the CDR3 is TGCGCCAGCAGCTTAGGGACTGCAACTAATGAAAAACTGTTTTTT. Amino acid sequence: CASSLGTATNEKLFF.

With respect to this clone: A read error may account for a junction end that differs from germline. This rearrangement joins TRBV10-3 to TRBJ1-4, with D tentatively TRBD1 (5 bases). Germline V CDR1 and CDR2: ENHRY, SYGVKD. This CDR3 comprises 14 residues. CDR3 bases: TGTGCCATTAGTGACACAGCCGCAGGGGAAAAACTGTTTTTT. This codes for CAISDTAAGEKLFF.

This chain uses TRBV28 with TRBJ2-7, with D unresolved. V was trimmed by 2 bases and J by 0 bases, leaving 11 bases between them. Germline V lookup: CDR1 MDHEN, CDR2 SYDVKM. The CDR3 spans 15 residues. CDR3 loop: CASSLSGRSSYEQYF. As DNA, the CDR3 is TGTGCCAGCAGTTTAAGTGGCAGAAGCTCCTACGAGCAGTACTTC.

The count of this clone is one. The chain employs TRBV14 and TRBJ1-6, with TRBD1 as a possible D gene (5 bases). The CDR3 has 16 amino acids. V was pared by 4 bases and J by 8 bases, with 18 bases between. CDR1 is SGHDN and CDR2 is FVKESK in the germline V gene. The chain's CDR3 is CASSLRGGIRDSPLHF. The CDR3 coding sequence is TGTGCCAGCAGCCTAAGGGGTGGTATAAGGGATTCACCCCTCCACTTT.

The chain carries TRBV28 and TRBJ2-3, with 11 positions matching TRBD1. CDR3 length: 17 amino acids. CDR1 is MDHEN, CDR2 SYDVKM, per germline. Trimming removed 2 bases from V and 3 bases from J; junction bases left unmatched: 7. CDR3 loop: CASSLVPRDRGTDTQYF. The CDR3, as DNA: TGTGCCAGCAGTTTAGTCCCCCGGGACAGGGGGACAGATACGCAGTATTTT.

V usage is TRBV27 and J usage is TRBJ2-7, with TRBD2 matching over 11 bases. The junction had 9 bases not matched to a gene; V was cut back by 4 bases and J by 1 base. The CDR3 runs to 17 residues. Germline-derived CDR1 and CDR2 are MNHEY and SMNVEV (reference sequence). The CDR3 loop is CASSSTSGTSGSYEQYF. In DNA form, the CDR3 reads TGTGCCAGCAGTTCGACCTCCGGGACTAGCGGTTCCTACGAGCAGTACTTC.

CDR3 coding DNA: TGCAGCGTCGAGGGGGCGTTCTACGAGCAGTACTTC. Protein: CSVEGAFYEQYF. The rearrangement uses TRBV29-1 and TRBJ2-7, with 7 nucleotides matching TRBD1. CDR1 is SQVTM, CDR2 ANQGSEA, per germline. V lost 6 bases and J lost 3; bases outside the gene matches: 5. CDR3 length: 12 amino acids.

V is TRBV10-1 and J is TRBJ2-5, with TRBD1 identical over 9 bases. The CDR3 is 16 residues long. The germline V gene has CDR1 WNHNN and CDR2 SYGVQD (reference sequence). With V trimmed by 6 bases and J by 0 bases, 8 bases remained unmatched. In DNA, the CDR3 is TGCGCCAGCAGCGACGGGACAGGGATGTACCAAGAGACCCAGTACTTC. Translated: CASSDGTGMYQETQYF.

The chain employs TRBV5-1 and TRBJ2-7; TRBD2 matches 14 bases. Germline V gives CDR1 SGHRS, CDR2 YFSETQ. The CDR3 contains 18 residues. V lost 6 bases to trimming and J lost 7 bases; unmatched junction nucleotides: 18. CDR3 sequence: CASNHGTSGSSTSGEQYF. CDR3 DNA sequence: TGCGCCAGCAACCACGGGACTAGCGGGAGTTCAACTTCAGGGGAGCAGTACTTC.

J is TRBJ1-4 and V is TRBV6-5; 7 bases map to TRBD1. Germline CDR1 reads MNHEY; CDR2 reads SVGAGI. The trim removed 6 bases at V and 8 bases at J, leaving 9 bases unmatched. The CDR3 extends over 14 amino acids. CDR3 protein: CASRGGGGGEKLFF. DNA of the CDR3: TGTGCCAGCAGAGGGGGCGGAGGAGGGGAAAAACTGTTTTTT.

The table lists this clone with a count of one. The CDR3 region has the DNA TGTGCGGTGGACCGGGAGGACTATGGCTACACCTTC. This gives the protein CAVDREDYGYTF. This chain links TRBV30 with TRBJ1-2; no clear D. This CDR3 region has 12 residues. CDR1 and CDR2 (germline): GTSNPN, SVGIG (reference sequence).

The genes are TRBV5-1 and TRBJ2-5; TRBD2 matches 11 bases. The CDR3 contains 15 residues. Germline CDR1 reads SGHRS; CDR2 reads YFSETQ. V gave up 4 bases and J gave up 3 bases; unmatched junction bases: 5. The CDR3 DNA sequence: TGCGCCAGCAGCCTAGCGGGAGGCAGGGAAGAGACCCAGTACTTC. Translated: CASSLAGGREETQYF. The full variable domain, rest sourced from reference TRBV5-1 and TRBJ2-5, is KAGVTQTPRYLIKTRGQQVTLSCSPISGHRSVSWYQQTPGQGLQFLFEYFSETQRNKGNFPGRFSGRQFSNSRSEMNVSTLELGDSALYLCASSLAGGREETQYFGPGTRLLVL.

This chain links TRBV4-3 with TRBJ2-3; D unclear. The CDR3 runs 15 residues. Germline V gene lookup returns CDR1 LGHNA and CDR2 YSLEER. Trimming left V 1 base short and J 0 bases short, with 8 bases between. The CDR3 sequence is CASSQVFLSTDTQYF. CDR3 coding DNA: TGCGCCAGCAGCCAAGTATTCCTCAGCACAGATACGCAGTATTTT.

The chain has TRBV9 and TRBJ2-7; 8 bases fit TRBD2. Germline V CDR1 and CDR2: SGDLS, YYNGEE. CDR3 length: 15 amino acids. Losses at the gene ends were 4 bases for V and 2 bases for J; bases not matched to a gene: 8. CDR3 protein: CASSPQPGGAYEQYF. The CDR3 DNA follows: TGTGCCAGCAGCCCCCAGCCGGGAGGGGCCTACGAGCAGTACTTC. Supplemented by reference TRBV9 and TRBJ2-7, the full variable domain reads DSGVTQTPKHLITATGQRVTLRCSPRSGDLSVYWYQQSLDQGLQFLIQYYNGEERAKGNILERFSAQQFPDLHSELNLSSLELGDSALYFCASSPQPGGAYEQYFGPGTRLTVT.

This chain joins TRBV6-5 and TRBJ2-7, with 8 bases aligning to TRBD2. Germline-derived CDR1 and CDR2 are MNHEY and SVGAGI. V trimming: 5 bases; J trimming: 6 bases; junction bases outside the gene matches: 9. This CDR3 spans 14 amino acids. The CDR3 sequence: CASSLAGVMGEQYF. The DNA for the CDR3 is TGTGCCAGCAGTCTAGCGGGTGTGATGGGCGAGCAGTACTTC.

The CDR3 sequence is CASGIPGGRYGYTF. CDR3 nucleotides: TGTGCCAGCGGGATCCCCGGGGGTCGATATGGCTACACCTTC. The gene calls are TRBV6-5 and TRBJ1-2; tentatively, D is TRBD1 (5 bases). Germline lookup yields CDR1 MNHEY and CDR2 SVGAGI. This CDR3 has 14 amino acids. The V and J ends lost 8 bases and 5 bases respectively, with 18 bases between them.